What follows describes a single TCR beta chain. This CDR3 is built from 16 residues. V trimming: 2 bases; J trimming: 0 bases; junction bases outside the gene matches: 5. Germline CDR1 and CDR2: SGHNT and YYREEE (reference sequence). The data originate from a study of blood T cell repertoires in COVID-19. The overall study: Collection of acute and convalescent COVID-19 samples took place in the United States, Italy and Spain. The cDNA or gDNA used as material had been derived from T cells, B-cell-depleted T cells, or PBMCs.

Per the authors' pipeline: Amplification with reference gene primers provided the estimates of nucleated cell counts. Profiled with immunoSEQ multiplex PCR; TCRdb holds only in-frame clones, not every one. V, J and clone size were drawn from that table, and D and trimming were deduced from the DNA. Of hundreds of thousands of clones listed, approximately 87% were seen once; the top ten hold 1.5%. The sequence derives from a middle-aged woman who had recovered from COVID-19. The chain combines TRBV5-4 with TRBJ2-4; the match to TRBD2 covers 7 bases. Sequenced material: peripheral blood. CDR3 loop: CASSFGGTLAKNIQYF. CDR3 DNA sequence: TGTGCCAGCAGCTTCGGGGGGACCTTAGCCAAAAACATTCAGTACTTC.